This paragraph covers one TCR beta chain sequence. The TCRbeta library incorporated unique molecular identifiers. Each CDR3 protein gets one entry after TCRdb re-called the PCR reads with MiXCR. The data hold fewer than 130,000 distinct CDR3 sequences, with about 9.3% observed a single time. The J segment lost 0 bases and the V segment lost 11 bases, leaving 14 bases of the junction unmatched. This CDR3 spans 17 amino acids. This record belongs to a study of T-cell reconstitution after alpha-beta-depleted transplantation in children. The sequenced sample was PBMCs from the stem cell graft donor, obtained from the stem cell graft. This clonotype was obtained from a human donor who donated a stem cell graft to a child with acute lymphoblastic leukemia. The chain has TRBV12-3 or TRBV12-4 and TRBJ2-3, with 10 nucleotides matching TRBD2. CDR3 sequence (DNA): TGTGCCCTCAGGCAGACCGGGACTAGCGACAGCACAGATACGCAGTATTTT. Protein: CALRQTGTSDSTDTQYF.